This note documents a single T cell receptor (beta chain) sequence. Its antigen is as yet unknown. Method: immunoSEQ multiplex PCR; TCRdb's copy keeps in-frame clones and lacks some. The sample consists of 630,000 or so clones, 98% of them appearing once. The data belong to a study of shared clonotypes between healthy human individuals. Study findings and constraints: Clonotype sharing among donors was thought likely to change with sequencing depth.

CD8 cells regarded as naive lacked CD45RO, were positively chosen for CCR7, and omitted terminally differentiated effector memory CD45RA+ cells. This CDR3 has 15 amino acids. From germline, CDR1 is LNHNV and CDR2 YYDKDF (reference sequence). With 6 bases removed from V and 0 bases from J, the gap between germline ends came to 11 bases. Input material: naive CD8+ T cells sorted from blood. The origin of this receptor is a man younger than 40 in good health. This chain links TRBV15 with TRBJ1-4; D gene uncertain. For the CDR3, the DNA is TGTGCCACCAGACAGTTCGGATCAACTAATGAAAAACTGTTTTTT. Its translation is CATRQFGSTNEKLFF.